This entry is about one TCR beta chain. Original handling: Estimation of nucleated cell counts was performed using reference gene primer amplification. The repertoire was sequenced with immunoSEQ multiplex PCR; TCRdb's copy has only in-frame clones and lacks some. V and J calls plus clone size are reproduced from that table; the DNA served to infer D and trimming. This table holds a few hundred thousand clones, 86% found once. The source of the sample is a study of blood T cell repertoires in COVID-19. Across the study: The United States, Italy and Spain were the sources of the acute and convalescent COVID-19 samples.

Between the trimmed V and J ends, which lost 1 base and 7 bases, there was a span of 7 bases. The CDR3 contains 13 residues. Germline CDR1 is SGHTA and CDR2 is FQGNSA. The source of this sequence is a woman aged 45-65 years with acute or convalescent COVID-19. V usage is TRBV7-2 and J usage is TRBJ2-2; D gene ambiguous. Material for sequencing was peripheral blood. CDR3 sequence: CASSLERGGELFF. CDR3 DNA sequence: TGTGCCAGCAGCTTAGAACGCGGCGGGGAGCTGTTTTTT. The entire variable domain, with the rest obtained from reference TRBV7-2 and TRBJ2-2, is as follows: GAGVSQSPSNKVTEKGKDVELRCDPISGHTALYWYRQSLGQGLEFLIYFQGNSAPDKSGLPSDRFSAERTGGSVSTLTIQRTQQEDSAVYLCASSLERGGELFFGEGSRLTVL.